Listed below are T cell receptor beta chains from one sample, sequenced in a study of blood T cells in healthy people across ages. TCRdb reprocessed the 5' RACE reads with MiXCR, giving one entry per CDR3 protein. The sample lists 850,000 or so distinct CDR3 sequences; around 26% were seen once. Sequenced input: blood. These TCRs come from a woman of 80 years or more in good health. CDR3s include the opening cysteine and the closing phenylalanine or tryptophan. The D gene is left open where the match is weak. Size is omitted from some rows. Given values are once, few, many or a class for expanded clones.

abundance: few; v_gene: TRBV9; d_gene: NA; j_gene: TRBJ1-5; CDR3aa: CASSVGDGANQPQHF; CDR3nt: TGTGCCAGCAGCGTTGGGGACGGGGCTAATCAGCCCCAGCATTTT
abundance: few; v_gene: TRBV11-2; d_gene: NA; j_gene: TRBJ1-4; CDR3aa: CASSDTGTFGKLFF; CDR3nt: TGTGCCAGCAGCGACACAGGGACATTTGGAAAACTGTTTTTT
abundance: many; v_gene: TRBV7-2; d_gene: NA; j_gene: TRBJ2-3; CDR3aa: CASSLAGGNTDTQYF; CDR3nt: TGCGCCAGCAGCTTGGCCGGCGGGAATACAGATACGCAGTATTTT
abundance: few; v_gene: TRBV12-3/TRBV12-4; d_gene: NA; j_gene: TRBJ2-3; CDR3aa: CASSLRAARTDAQYF; CDR3nt: TGTGCCAGCAGTTTGAGGGCCGCGAGGACAGATGCGCAGTATTTT
abundance: many; v_gene: TRBV7-9; d_gene: NA; j_gene: TRBJ2-5; CDR3aa: CASSLLGARGTQYF; CDR3nt: TGTGCCAGCAGCTTACTCGGCGCACGGGGGACCCAGTACTTC
abundance: many; v_gene: TRBV4-1; d_gene: NA; j_gene: TRBJ1-1; CDR3aa: CASSQDSEVEAFF; CDR3nt: TGCGCCAGCAGCCAAGATTCGGAAGTCGAAGCTTTCTTT
abundance: many; v_gene: TRBV3-1; d_gene: NA; j_gene: TRBJ2-3; CDR3aa: CASKEGDTQYF; CDR3nt: TGTGCCAGCAAGGAGGGAGATACGCAGTATTTT
abundance: NA; v_gene: TRBV7-9; d_gene: NA; j_gene: TRBJ1-1; CDR3aa: CASSFARAMSTEAFF; CDR3nt: TGTGCCAGCAGCTTTGCCAGGGCGATGAGCACTGAAGCTTTCTTT
abundance: NA; v_gene: TRBV7-7; d_gene: TRBD2; j_gene: TRBJ2-1; CDR3aa: CASSAGLGYEQFF; CDR3nt: TGTGCTAGCAGCGCGGGACTAGGGTATGAGCAGTTCTTC
abundance: many; v_gene: TRBV6-2/TRBV6-3; d_gene: NA; j_gene: TRBJ2-7; CDR3aa: CASRSTDSYEQYF; CDR3nt: TGTGCCAGCAGATCGACAGATTCCTACGAGCAGTACTTC
abundance: NA; v_gene: TRBV28; d_gene: NA; j_gene: TRBJ1-1; CDR3aa: CASRVDGGNTEAFF; CDR3nt: TGTGCCAGCAGGGTCGACGGAGGGAACACTGAAGCTTTCTTT
abundance: NA; v_gene: TRBV5-6; d_gene: NA; j_gene: TRBJ1-2; CDR3aa: CASSLAHGGYTF; CDR3nt: TGTGCCAGCAGCTTGGCCCACGGGGGCTACACCTTC
abundance: few; v_gene: TRBV18; d_gene: NA; j_gene: TRBJ2-5; CDR3aa: CASSPDLRETQYF; CDR3nt: TGTGCCAGCTCCCCGGACCTACGGGAGACCCAGTACTTC
abundance: many; v_gene: TRBV6-5; d_gene: NA; j_gene: TRBJ2-3; CDR3aa: CASSYSKSRGFTDTQYF; CDR3nt: TGTGCCAGCAGTTACTCGAAGTCTAGGGGGTTCACAGATACGCAGTATTTT
abundance: few; v_gene: TRBV20-1; d_gene: NA; j_gene: TRBJ1-1; CDR3aa: CSARGQEILMNTEAFF; CDR3nt: TGCAGTGCTAGAGGACAGGAAATATTAATGAACACTGAAGCTTTCTTT
abundance: many; v_gene: TRBV29-1; d_gene: NA; j_gene: TRBJ2-5; CDR3aa: CSVGWGNGGQETQYF; CDR3nt: TGCAGCGTTGGATGGGGGAACGGGGGCCAAGAGACCCAGTACTTC
abundance: many; v_gene: TRBV7-2; d_gene: NA; j_gene: TRBJ1-4; CDR3aa: CASSLSRVTNEKLFF; CDR3nt: TGTGCCAGCAGCTTAAGCAGGGTGACTAATGAAAAACTGTTTTTT
abundance: NA; v_gene: TRBV20-1; d_gene: NA; j_gene: TRBJ1-2; CDR3aa: CSARLTTGGGYTF; CDR3nt: TGCAGTGCTAGACTAACGACCGGGGGTGGCTACACCTTC
abundance: many; v_gene: TRBV6-1; d_gene: NA; j_gene: TRBJ1-4; CDR3aa: CASTPAGVRSEKLFF; CDR3nt: TGTGCCAGCACCCCCGCCGGGGTAAGGAGTGAAAAACTGTTTTTT
abundance: few; v_gene: TRBV19; d_gene: NA; j_gene: TRBJ1-2; CDR3aa: CASSTMGGSNYGYTF; CDR3nt: TGTGCCAGCTCCACTATGGGGGGATCTAACTATGGCTACACCTTC
abundance: NA; v_gene: TRBV20-1; d_gene: NA; j_gene: TRBJ2-5; CDR3aa: CSARALSQETQYF; CDR3nt: TGCAGTGCGCGTGCCTTGAGCCAAGAGACCCAGTACTTC
abundance: few; v_gene: TRBV19; d_gene: NA; j_gene: TRBJ1-2; CDR3aa: CASSTTSGNYGYTF; CDR3nt: TGTGCCAGTAGTACAACGTCCGGAAACTATGGCTACACCTTC
abundance: NA; v_gene: TRBV30; d_gene: TRBD2; j_gene: TRBJ2-3; CDR3aa: CAWSVRRTSGATDTQYF; CDR3nt: TGTGCCTGGAGTGTACGTAGGACTAGCGGGGCCACAGATACGCAGTATTTT
abundance: many; v_gene: TRBV10-1; d_gene: TRBD2; j_gene: TRBJ2-5; CDR3aa: CASSGGGGKETQYF; CDR3nt: TGCGCCAGCAGTGGCGGGGGAGGAAAAGAGACCCAGTACTTC
abundance: NA; v_gene: TRBV6-1; d_gene: NA; j_gene: TRBJ2-5; CDR3aa: CASSVRLETQYF; CDR3nt: TGTGCCAGCAGTGTGAGGTTAGAGACCCAGTACTTC
abundance: NA; v_gene: TRBV7-9; d_gene: NA; j_gene: TRBJ1-4; CDR3aa: CASSFTGAEKLFF; CDR3nt: TGTGCCAGCAGCTTCACGGGCGCTGAAAAACTGTTTTTT
abundance: many; v_gene: TRBV7-2; d_gene: NA; j_gene: TRBJ2-1; CDR3aa: CASSWDRDFFNEQFF; CDR3nt: TGTGCCAGCAGCTGGGACCGGGATTTTTTCAATGAGCAGTTCTTC
abundance: many; v_gene: TRBV14; d_gene: NA; j_gene: TRBJ1-2; CDR3aa: CASSPTRVSNYGYTF; CDR3nt: TGTGCCAGCAGCCCCACGCGGGTTTCCAACTATGGCTACACCTTC
abundance: few; v_gene: TRBV27; d_gene: NA; j_gene: TRBJ1-1; CDR3aa: CASSLSRGASTEAFF; CDR3nt: TGTGCCAGCAGTTTATCGAGGGGCGCGAGCACTGAAGCTTTCTTT
abundance: many; v_gene: TRBV7-2; d_gene: TRBD2; j_gene: TRBJ2-1; CDR3aa: CASSRTRLSSYNEQFF; CDR3nt: TGTGCCAGCAGCCGGACTAGGCTTAGCTCCTACAATGAGCAGTTCTTC
abundance: few; v_gene: TRBV28; d_gene: NA; j_gene: TRBJ1-5; CDR3aa: CASSSPGSRIQPQHF; CDR3nt: TGTGCCAGCAGTTCCCCTGGCTCGAGGATACAGCCCCAGCATTTT
abundance: many; v_gene: TRBV11-2; d_gene: TRBD1; j_gene: TRBJ2-6; CDR3aa: CASSPGWGRGPYTGGANVLTF; CDR3nt: TGTGCCAGCAGCCCCGGTTGGGGCAGGGGGCCCTACACCGGGGGGGCCAACGTCCTGACTTTC
abundance: NA; v_gene: TRBV10-3; d_gene: NA; j_gene: TRBJ2-6; CDR3aa: CAVKSSEGSGANVRTF; CDR3nt: TGTGCCGTCAAGTCATCTGAGGGCAGTGGGGCCAACGTCCGGACTTTC
abundance: many; v_gene: TRBV4-3; d_gene: TRBD2; j_gene: TRBJ2-1; CDR3aa: CASSYLAGGENEQFF; CDR3nt: TGCGCCAGCAGCTATCTAGCGGGGGGCGAAAATGAGCAGTTCTTC
abundance: few; v_gene: TRBV30; d_gene: NA; j_gene: TRBJ2-6; CDR3aa: CAWGSGSGANVLTF; CDR3nt: TGTGCCTGGGGGTCAGGCTCTGGGGCCAACGTCCTGACTTTC
abundance: NA; v_gene: TRBV3-1; d_gene: NA; j_gene: TRBJ1-1; CDR3aa: CASTLRGRNTEAFF; CDR3nt: TGTGCCAGCACCCTTCGGGGTAGGAACACTGAAGCTTTCTTT
abundance: few; v_gene: TRBV20-1; d_gene: TRBD1; j_gene: TRBJ1-4; CDR3aa: CSAIDRGKGTNEKLFF; CDR3nt: TGCAGTGCTATCGACAGGGGAAAAGGGACTAATGAAAAACTGTTTTTT
abundance: many; v_gene: TRBV5-5; d_gene: NA; j_gene: TRBJ2-3; CDR3aa: CASSSHRITTDTQYF; CDR3nt: TGTGCCAGCAGTTCGCACCGCATAACTACAGATACGCAGTATTTT
abundance: many; v_gene: TRBV6-6; d_gene: TRBD1; j_gene: TRBJ2-1; CDR3aa: CASSLDPNRGPRNEQFF; CDR3nt: TGTGCCAGCAGTCTCGACCCAAACAGGGGCCCTCGCAATGAGCAGTTCTTC
abundance: NA; v_gene: TRBV20-1; d_gene: NA; j_gene: TRBJ1-2; CDR3aa: CSARSGGAGGHTF; CDR3nt: TGCAGTGCTAGGTCCGGAGGGGCTGGGGGCCACACCTTC
abundance: NA; v_gene: TRBV5-1; d_gene: NA; j_gene: TRBJ1-2; CDR3aa: CASSPEQGYYGYTF; CDR3nt: TGCGCCAGCAGCCCGGAACAGGGTTACTATGGCTACACCTTC
abundance: NA; v_gene: TRBV3-1; d_gene: NA; j_gene: TRBJ2-2; CDR3aa: CASSWTSGTGELFF; CDR3nt: TGTGCCAGCTCATGGACCAGCGGCACCGGGGAGCTGTTTTTT
abundance: NA; v_gene: TRBV25-1; d_gene: NA; j_gene: TRBJ2-7; CDR3aa: CASSNRDGPPYEQYF; CDR3nt: TGTGCCAGCAGTAACCGGGACGGTCCCCCCTACGAGCAGTACTTC
abundance: few; v_gene: TRBV20-1; d_gene: NA; j_gene: TRBJ2-4; CDR3aa: CSARARTPMAKNIQYF; CDR3nt: TGCAGTGCTAGAGCAAGGACACCCATGGCCAAAAACATTCAGTACTTC
abundance: NA; v_gene: TRBV6-2/TRBV6-3; d_gene: TRBD1; j_gene: TRBJ1-6; CDR3aa: CASSRSGTVEGSPLHF; CDR3nt: TGTGCCAGCAGCCGATCCGGGACAGTCGAAGGTTCACCCCTCCACTTT